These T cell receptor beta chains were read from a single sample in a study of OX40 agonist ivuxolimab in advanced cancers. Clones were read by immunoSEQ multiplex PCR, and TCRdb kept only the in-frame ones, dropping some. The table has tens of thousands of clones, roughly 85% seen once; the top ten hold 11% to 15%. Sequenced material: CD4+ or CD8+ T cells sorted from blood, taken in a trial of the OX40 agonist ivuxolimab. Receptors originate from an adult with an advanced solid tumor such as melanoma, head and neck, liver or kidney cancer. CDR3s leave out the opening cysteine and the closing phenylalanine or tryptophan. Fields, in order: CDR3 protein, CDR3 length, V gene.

CDR3: ATRAGANPYEQY; length: 12; V: TRBV15
CDR3: ASSLRRTMNTEAF; length: 13; V: TRBV27
CDR3: ASSLKRQGRTGELF; length: 14; V: TRBV5-1
CDR3: AWSGGGGETQY; length: 11; V: TRBV30
CDR3: ASSIGGAWGAYEQY; length: 14; V: TRBV19
CDR3: SLTGIGTEAF; length: 10; V: TRBV29-1
CDR3: ASRKTGPGPYEQY; length: 13; V: TRBV19
CDR3: ASRTGANYGYT; length: 11; V: TRBV6-1
CDR3: ASSTGKIKEQF; length: 11; V: TRBV7-6
CDR3: ASSRTSREQF; length: 10; V: TRBV28
CDR3: SVEVRMNTEAF; length: 11; V: TRBV29-1
CDR3: ASSQSDRNTGELF; length: 13; V: TRBV4-2
CDR3: ASSPPGMGYGYT; length: 12; V: TRBV18
CDR3: ASSTRTSGRNQETQY; length: 15; V: TRBV28
CDR3: ASSLRQANYGYT; length: 12; V: TRBV28
CDR3: ASSPDSNQPQH; length: 11; V: TRBV7-2
CDR3: ASSHPSGPNTGELF; length: 14; V: TRBV4-2
CDR3: ASSWKDRANQPQH; length: 13; V: TRBV5-6
CDR3: ASSRTGIDTYGYT; length: 13; V: TRBV6-6
CDR3: ASSAKTVRGTTGELF; length: 15; V: TRBV7-3
CDR3: ASSSFILNQPQH; length: 12; V: TRBV28
CDR3: ASSQLDSFLAQLNTEAF; length: 17; V: TRBV4-1
CDR3: ASAGDPLATNSIH; length: 13; V: TRBV2
CDR3: ASHPRGGLNTEAF; length: 13; V: TRBV5-1
CDR3: ASSLARAGGTDTQY; length: 14; V: TRBV7-6
CDR3: ASSAGRLFYEQY; length: 12; V: TRBV2
CDR3: ASTREGSPLH; length: 10; V: TRBV19
CDR3: ASGRTYEQY; length: 9; V: TRBV28
CDR3: SVGWRGGTGELF; length: 12; V: TRBV29-1
CDR3: ASSLLTETEAF; length: 11; V: TRBV5-1
CDR3: ASRSQGVGTDTQY; length: 13; V: TRBV2
CDR3: ASRGVSGRLSGTDTQY; length: 16; V: TRBV28
CDR3: ASSLGAFQPQH; length: 11; V: TRBV7-2
CDR3: ASSPDGLAGDEQF; length: 13; V: TRBV27
CDR3: ASSPAVRGNEKLF; length: 13; V: TRBV18
CDR3: ASSITTRDSYEQY; length: 13; V: TRBV5-1
CDR3: ASSPRWDEQY; length: 10; V: TRBV6-1
CDR3: ASSLTGGSSYNEQF; length: 14; V: TRBV6-5
CDR3: ASSDRTGGSYNEQF; length: 14; V: TRBV25-1
CDR3: ASSFGGPTNEKLF; length: 13; V: TRBV7-9
CDR3: ASSVAGQVADTQY; length: 13; V: TRBV9
CDR3: ASSLRWASGWQETQY; length: 15; V: TRBV7-9
CDR3: ASSLVAGGNNEQF; length: 13; V: TRBV5-1
CDR3: ASRRRGLAVNEQF; length: 13; V: TRBV19
CDR3: ASSLIGGREAYGYT; length: 14; V: TRBV7-3
CDR3: ASQGLAAPDNEQF; length: 13; V: TRBV10-2
CDR3: ASSFEGASTDTQY; length: 13; V: TRBV11-2
CDR3: ASSDPGTGSYNEQF; length: 14; V: TRBV2